A selection of T cell receptor beta chains follows, all from one sample in a study of regulatory T cells in long-lasting Graves disease. TCRdb passed the multiplex PCR reads through MiXCR, listing each CDR3 protein once. The table shows approximately 300,000 distinct CDR3 sequences, with over 15% occurring only once. Here the sequenced sample was peripheral blood mononuclear cells (PBMCs), taken at new diagnosis, from a patient treated with antithyroid drugs. The receptors here all came from a female donor with Graves disease. CDR3s include the opening cysteine and the closing phenylalanine or tryptophan. Each record gives: J gene, V gene, clone size, D gene, CDR3 protein, CDR3 DNA. The D gene is left open where the match is weak. Not every row has a clone size; where given, it reads once, few, many or a size class.

J: TRBJ2-7; V: TRBV3-1; size: NA; D: TRBD2; CDR3: CASSSGLALYEQYF; DNA: TGTGCCAGCAGCTCGGGACTAGCGTTGTACGAGCAGTACTTC
J: TRBJ2-2; V: TRBV30; size: many; D: NA; CDR3: CAWSDLMARTGELFF; DNA: TGTGCCTGGAGTGACTTAATGGCTCGCACCGGGGAGCTGTTTTTT
J: TRBJ2-7; V: TRBV6-1; size: many; D: NA; CDR3: CASSPGGTRYEQYF; DNA: TGTGCCAGCAGCCCCGGGGGCACGAGATACGAGCAGTACTTC
J: TRBJ2-1; V: TRBV10-3; size: many; D: TRBD2; CDR3: CAIAGRSGTSGSDEQFF; DNA: TGTGCCATCGCCGGGCGGTCCGGGACTAGCGGGAGTGATGAGCAGTTCTTC
J: TRBJ2-3; V: TRBV20-1; size: many; D: TRBD2; CDR3: CSAYSGSGTDTQYF; DNA: TGCAGTGCGTATAGCGGGAGTGGCACAGATACGCAGTATTTT
J: TRBJ2-1; V: TRBV7-3; size: many; D: NA; CDR3: CASSLAMAEQFF; DNA: TGTGCCAGCAGCTTAGCAATGGCTGAGCAGTTCTTC
J: TRBJ2-3; V: TRBV7-9; size: NA; D: TRBD1; CDR3: CASSFWTGPRPDTQYF; DNA: TGTGCCAGCAGCTTTTGGACAGGGCCAAGACCAGATACGCAGTATTTT
J: TRBJ2-7; V: TRBV18; size: few; D: NA; CDR3: CASSRGGTYNYEQYF; DNA: TGTGCCAGCTCACGTGGCGGAACCTACAACTACGAGCAGTACTTC
J: TRBJ1-6; V: TRBV7-9; size: NA; D: NA; CDR3: CASSSLGPLHF; DNA: TGTGCCAGCAGCTCTCTCGGGCCCCTCCACTTT
J: TRBJ2-1; V: TRBV7-3; size: many; D: TRBD2; CDR3: CASSLGLAGGRGWEQFF; DNA: TGTGCCAGCAGCTTAGGACTAGCGGGAGGCCGGGGGTGGGAGCAGTTCTTC
J: TRBJ1-6; V: TRBV5-4; size: few; D: NA; CDR3: CASSLPGRVDSPLHF; DNA: TGTGCCAGCAGCTTGCCGGGCAGGGTCGACTCACCCCTCCACTTT
J: TRBJ1-2; V: TRBV6-2/TRBV6-3; size: many; D: NA; CDR3: CASSYLGRTDGYTF; DNA: TGTGCCAGCAGTTACCTTGGACGAACGGATGGCTACACCTTC
J: TRBJ2-1; V: TRBV5-1; size: NA; D: NA; CDR3: CASSGTGTHEQFF; DNA: TGCGCCAGCAGCGGTACAGGGACTCATGAGCAGTTCTTC
J: TRBJ2-7; V: TRBV9; size: NA; D: TRBD1; CDR3: CASTPDGQGAWGEQYF; DNA: TGTGCCAGCACCCCCGATGGGCAGGGGGCCTGGGGGGAGCAGTACTTC
J: TRBJ2-2; V: TRBV25-1; size: NA; D: NA; CDR3: CASSGKYSTGELFF; DNA: TGTGCCAGCAGTGGAAAATATAGCACCGGGGAGCTGTTTTTT
J: TRBJ1-2; V: TRBV29-1; size: many; D: NA; CDR3: CSATGTNYGYTF; DNA: TGCAGCGCCACAGGGACTAACTATGGCTACACCTTC
J: TRBJ2-3; V: TRBV5-1; size: few; D: NA; CDR3: CASSLTERDTQYF; DNA: TGCGCCAGCAGCTTGACCGAGAGAGATACGCAGTATTTT
J: TRBJ1-4; V: TRBV5-1; size: many; D: NA; CDR3: CASSLFQGDEKLFF; DNA: TGCGCCAGCAGCTTGTTCCAGGGTGACGAAAAACTGTTTTTT
J: TRBJ2-7; V: TRBV5-6; size: many; D: NA; CDR3: CASSSVPESYEQYF; DNA: TGTGCCAGCAGCTCGGTTCCCGAATCCTACGAGCAGTACTTC
J: TRBJ1-3; V: TRBV11-2; size: many; D: NA; CDR3: CASTSPRRVSGNTIYF; DNA: TGTGCCAGCACCTCCCCCCGGAGGGTTTCTGGAAACACCATATATTTT
J: TRBJ2-1; V: TRBV10-2; size: few; D: NA; CDR3: CASSELALDNEQFF; DNA: TGCGCCAGCAGTGAACTAGCTCTCGACAATGAGCAGTTCTTC
J: TRBJ2-3; V: TRBV20-1; size: many; D: TRBD2; CDR3: CSAKWGGRTDTQYF; DNA: TGCAGTGCCAAGTGGGGGGGAAGGACAGATACGCAGTATTTT
J: TRBJ2-7; V: TRBV3-1; size: NA; D: TRBD2; CDR3: CASSLRPGGGDEQYF; DNA: TGTGCCAGCAGCCTGCGCCCGGGGGGAGGCGACGAGCAGTACTTC
J: TRBJ2-2; V: TRBV12-3/TRBV12-4; size: many; D: NA; CDR3: CASSFFSAITGELFF; DNA: TGTGCCAGCAGTTTTTTCTCGGCAATCACCGGGGAGCTGTTTTTT
J: TRBJ2-1; V: TRBV7-3; size: many; D: NA; CDR3: CASSLATGSYNEQFF; DNA: TGTGCCAGCAGCTTAGCGACCGGCTCCTACAATGAGCAGTTCTTC
J: TRBJ2-3; V: TRBV15; size: many; D: TRBD1; CDR3: CATSRGDRGTDTQYF; DNA: TGTGCCACCAGCAGAGGGGACAGGGGAACAGATACGCAGTATTTT
J: TRBJ2-1; V: TRBV11-2; size: NA; D: NA; CDR3: CASSLGAREQFF; DNA: TGTGCCAGCAGCCTGGGGGCGCGGGAGCAGTTCTTC
J: TRBJ2-5; V: TRBV20-1; size: few; D: TRBD1; CDR3: CSAARDRTRNILQETQYF; DNA: TGCAGTGCAGCCCGGGACAGGACTCGAAATATCCTCCAAGAGACCCAGTACTTC
J: TRBJ1-4; V: TRBV2; size: many; D: NA; CDR3: CASSERPQGEKLFF; DNA: TGTGCCAGCAGTGAACGACCACAGGGTGAAAAACTGTTTTTT
J: TRBJ2-2; V: TRBV12-3/TRBV12-4; size: many; D: TRBD2; CDR3: CASSSRTSGTNTGELFF; DNA: TGTGCCAGCAGTTCCAGGACTAGCGGGACCAACACCGGGGAGCTGTTTTTT
J: TRBJ1-1; V: TRBV19; size: many; D: NA; CDR3: CASSSTGMNTEAFF; DNA: TGTGCCAGCAGTTCGACAGGCATGAACACTGAAGCTTTCTTT
J: TRBJ1-2; V: TRBV28; size: many; D: TRBD1; CDR3: CASSFGDRGNYGYTF; DNA: TGTGCCAGCAGTTTCGGGGACAGGGGAAACTATGGCTACACCTTC
J: TRBJ2-3; V: TRBV12-3/TRBV12-4; size: many; D: TRBD1; CDR3: CASSLGTGGTDTQYF; DNA: TGTGCCAGCAGTTTAGGGACAGGGGGCACAGATACGCAGTATTTT
J: TRBJ2-1; V: TRBV2; size: NA; D: TRBD2; CDR3: CASSKTTSGINEQFF; DNA: TGTGCCAGCAGTAAAACTACTAGCGGGATCAATGAGCAGTTCTTC
J: TRBJ2-3; V: TRBV20-1; size: few; D: TRBD2; CDR3: CSARDRAGLAGSF; DNA: TGCAGTGCTAGAGATCGGGCGGGACTAGCGGGTTCTTTT
J: TRBJ2-7; V: TRBV3-1; size: many; D: NA; CDR3: CASRGLREDTYEQYF; DNA: TGTGCCAGCAGGGGGTTGAGGGAAGACACTTACGAGCAGTACTTC
J: TRBJ2-2; V: TRBV24-1; size: many; D: NA; CDR3: CATSDPSTGELFF; DNA: TGTGCCACCAGTGATCCCTCGACCGGGGAGCTGTTTTTT
J: TRBJ1-5; V: TRBV6-1; size: many; D: NA; CDR3: CATLGLDQPQHF; DNA: TGTGCCACCTTGGGGCTTGATCAGCCCCAGCATTTT
J: TRBJ2-7; V: TRBV27; size: many; D: TRBD1; CDR3: CASSFEGAGYPYEQYF; DNA: TGTGCCAGCAGTTTTGAGGGGGCAGGCTATCCCTACGAGCAGTACTTC
J: TRBJ2-7; V: TRBV2; size: many; D: TRBD1; CDR3: CASRDRVYEQYF; DNA: TGTGCCAGCAGGGACAGGGTCTACGAGCAGTACTTC
J: TRBJ2-7; V: TRBV20-1; size: many; D: NA; CDR3: CSARERSEYEQYF; DNA: TGCAGTGCTAGAGAGCGCTCAGAGTACGAGCAGTACTTC
J: TRBJ1-4; V: TRBV6-1; size: NA; D: TRBD1; CDR3: CASRQTTGGLEKLFF; DNA: TGTGCCAGCAGGCAAACGACAGGGGGCCTTGAAAAACTGTTTTTT
J: TRBJ1-2; V: TRBV11-2; size: many; D: TRBD1; CDR3: CASSSLYYRGAGYGYTF; DNA: TGTGCCAGCAGCTCTCTTTACTACAGGGGGGCAGGGTATGGCTACACCTTC
J: TRBJ2-1; V: TRBV27; size: NA; D: NA; CDR3: CASSSHEGGLSYNEQFF; DNA: TGTGCCAGCAGTTCCCACGAGGGGGGACTATCCTACAATGAGCAGTTCTTC
J: TRBJ2-4; V: TRBV11-3; size: many; D: TRBD2; CDR3: CASSRLGLAGVDLAKNIQYF; DNA: TGTGCCAGCAGCCGTCTTGGACTAGCGGGAGTTGACTTAGCCAAAAACATTCAGTACTTC
J: TRBJ1-3; V: TRBV19; size: few; D: NA; CDR3: CASSTWGQSGNTIYF; DNA: TGTGCCAGTAGTACTTGGGGGCAATCTGGAAACACCATATATTTT
J: TRBJ2-7; V: TRBV15; size: NA; D: TRBD2; CDR3: CATSRDTSGSEEQYF; DNA: TGTGCCACCAGCAGAGATACTAGCGGGAGTGAAGAGCAGTACTTC
J: TRBJ2-3; V: TRBV7-3; size: NA; D: NA; CDR3: CASTRGEVAGTDTQYF; DNA: TGTGCCAGCACCCGGGGTGAGGTAGCGGGCACAGATACGCAGTATTTT
J: TRBJ2-3; V: TRBV2; size: many; D: NA; CDR3: CASSEGGGGDTQYF; DNA: TGTGCCAGCAGTGAGGGTGGAGGCGGAGATACGCAGTATTTT
J: TRBJ2-1; V: TRBV5-1; size: few; D: NA; CDR3: CASSLAPIGDNNEQFF; DNA: TGCGCCAGCAGCTTGGCCCCTATAGGGGACAACAATGAGCAGTTCTTC
J: TRBJ1-4; V: TRBV18; size: many; D: NA; CDR3: CASSPPEITGKLFF; DNA: TGTGCCAGCTCACCACCGGAGATTACAGGAAAACTGTTTTTT
J: TRBJ2-2; V: TRBV11-2; size: many; D: NA; CDR3: CASRGVADMTGELFF; DNA: TGTGCCAGCCGAGGGGTGGCGGACATGACCGGGGAGCTGTTTTTT
J: TRBJ2-7; V: TRBV5-4; size: few; D: NA; CDR3: CASGWGDEQYF; DNA: TGTGCCAGCGGCTGGGGGGACGAGCAGTACTTC
J: TRBJ2-7; V: TRBV24-1; size: many; D: NA; CDR3: CATSDPRDVFYEQYF; DNA: TGTGCCACCAGTGATCCCCGGGACGTATTCTACGAGCAGTACTTC
J: TRBJ2-1; V: TRBV2; size: NA; D: NA; CDR3: CASRRVRDMLHNEQFF; DNA: TGTGCCAGCAGGCGGGTCCGGGACATGCTCCACAATGAGCAGTTCTTC
J: TRBJ2-5; V: TRBV3-1; size: many; D: NA; CDR3: CASSQERGGETQYF; DNA: TGTGCCAGCAGCCAAGAGCGGGGCGGAGAGACCCAGTACTTC
J: TRBJ2-7; V: TRBV9; size: NA; D: NA; CDR3: CASSVAPFHSYEQYF; DNA: TGTGCCAGCAGCGTGGCTCCATTCCACTCCTACGAGCAGTACTTC
J: TRBJ2-1; V: TRBV5-5; size: many; D: TRBD2; CDR3: CASSPPFPRTSGSSYNEQFF; DNA: TGTGCCAGCAGCCCACCCTTCCCCCGGACTAGCGGGAGCTCCTACAATGAGCAGTTCTTC
J: TRBJ2-2; V: TRBV30; size: few; D: TRBD2; CDR3: CASRKREVAGELFF; DNA: TGTGCCTCTAGAAAGCGGGAGGTAGCCGGGGAGCTGTTTTTT
J: TRBJ2-5; V: TRBV14; size: many; D: NA; CDR3: CASSQNGGAIGETQYF; DNA: TGTGCCAGCAGCCAAAACGGAGGGGCAATAGGAGAGACCCAGTACTTC